This T cell receptor beta chain stems from a study of shared clonotypes between healthy human individuals. Notes on this clone: Antigen specificity is unknown.

Points from the study as a whole: Relative to memory subsets, naive subsets generally showed larger estimated richness.

The V gene's germline CDR1 is LNHDA and CDR2 SQIVND (reference sequence). Trimming cost V 5 bases and J 3 bases, with 14 bases left between them. The CDR3 is made up of 15 amino acids. Some clones are missing from TCRdb's copy, which holds only in-frame ones; the method was immunoSEQ multiplex PCR. The sample holds roughly 2.5 million clones, roughly nine tenths seen once. The chain carries TRBV19 and TRBJ1-5, with a possible D match to TRBD1 (6 bases). The specimen sequenced was naive CD4+ T cells sorted from blood. Subset described: CD45RA+ positively selected. This sequence originates from a man between 18 and 35 years old in good health. CDR3 residues: CASSVPTGLNQPQHF. The CDR3 coding sequence is TGTGCCAGTAGTGTCCCGACAGGTCTCAATCAGCCCCAGCATTTT.